This T cell receptor beta chain was sequenced during a study of radiotherapy plus CTLA-4 blockade in lung cancer. Study summary: Objective responses were recorded in 15% to 20% of patients, with disease control recorded in less than 40%. Study-wide findings and caveats: Response was reportedly best predicted by early blood T cell clone dynamics, with interferon-beta. Tumor-derived TCR clones expanded in blood after radiotherapy plus ipilimumab.

Clones were read by immunoSEQ multiplex PCR, and TCRdb kept only the in-frame ones, dropping some. Of about 38,000 clones listed, over 65% are singletons. V dropped 1 base and J dropped 6 bases, with 13 bases sitting between them. The germline gives CDR1 SGHNT, CDR2 YYREEE (reference sequence). This CDR3 is built from 15 residues. People whose metastatic non-small-cell lung cancer was chemo-refractory got focal radiation along with CTLA-4 blockade by ipilimumab. A word on this clone: Its antigen remains unidentified.

The clonotype comes from a human donor with non-small cell lung cancer who had stable disease on radiotherapy plus ipilimumab. This chain joins TRBV5-4 and TRBJ2-2, with D perhaps TRBD1 (6 bases). Material: peripheral blood, obtained from a patient treated with radiotherapy plus ipilimumab. The CDR3 loop reads CASSLLGAAAGELFF. The CDR3 DNA reads as TGTGCCAGCAGCTTGTTGGGGGCGGCCGCCGGGGAGCTGTTTTTT.